Listed here are 15 T cell receptor beta chains from one sample, sequenced in a study of T cell responses to AZD1222 COVID-19 vaccine. This table comes from immunoSEQ multiplex PCR, and its TCRdb copy is limited to in-frame clones, with some not included. This sample has around 140,000 clones, with 70% to 90% found just once. Material: peripheral blood, obtained on day 0 of AZD1222 vaccination. All receptors derive from an adult in good health.

V usage is TRBV18 and J usage is TRBJ1-5; D remains ambiguous. Trimming removed 4 bases at V and 7 bases at J, with 17 bases between. CDR3 length: 15 amino acids. Germline V gives CDR1 KGHSH, CDR2 LQKENI. The CDR3: CASSHYSPGGQPQHF. CDR3 DNA sequence: TGTGCCAGCTCACATTACAGCCCCGGAGGGCAGCCCCAGCATTTT.

The chain has TRBV6-1 and TRBJ2-7; D unresolved. The V and J ends lost 3 bases and 4 bases respectively, with 7 bases between them. This CDR3 is built from 12 residues. CDR1 is MNHNS and CDR2 is SASEGT in the germline V gene. For the CDR3, the DNA is TGTGCCAGCAGTGATATCCCATACGAGCAGTACTTC. Its translation: CASSDIPYEQYF.

The chain combines TRBV13 with TRBJ2-3; 12 bases match TRBD2. The trim removed 1 base at V and 7 bases at J, leaving 3 bases unmatched. This CDR3 region has 15 residues. Germline CDR1 reads PRHDT; CDR2 reads FYEKMQ (reference sequence). CDR3 bases: TGTGCCAGCAGCTTAGCCCTAGCGGGGGGGTATACGCAGTATTTT. Amino acid sequence: CASSLALAGGYTQYF.

This chain joins TRBV6-5 and TRBJ1-4; unclear D gene. Germline-derived CDR1 and CDR2 are MNHEY and SVGAGI. The V end lost 0 bases, the J end lost 0 bases, and 2 bases lay between the germline ends. The CDR3 runs to 14 residues. The CDR3 bases are TGTGCCAGCAGTTACTCACCAACTAATGAAAAACTGTTTTTT. It codes for CASSYSPTNEKLFF.

CDR3 nucleotide sequence: TGTGCCAGCAGCAAACGGGTAGCAAGGCTTGGGCCCCAGCATTTT. It encodes CASSKRVARLGPQHF. The chain joins TRBV21-1 to TRBJ1-5. TRBV21-1 counts as a pseudogene. The CDR3 totals 15 residues.

The CDR3 bases are TGCAGCGTTGGACAGGGGACGGGTGAAGCTTTCTTT. Amino acids: CSVGQGTGEAFF. The chain has TRBV29-1 and TRBJ1-1, with 8 bases aligning to TRBD1. The J segment lost 7 bases and the V segment lost 4 bases, leaving 5 bases of the junction unmatched. The CDR3 totals 12 residues. Germline CDR1 and CDR2: SQVTM and ANQGSEA.

The CDR3 loop reads CASSFRTEAFF. The CDR3 DNA is TGTGCCAGCAGTTTTCGCACTGAAGCTTTCTTT. The J gene is TRBJ1-1, the V gene TRBV12-3 or TRBV12-4; D is unclear. V lost 3 bases and J 4 bases, leaving 3 bases between the germline ends. The CDR3 length is 11 residues.

This sequence joins TRBV28 and TRBJ1-1; 7 bases are shared with TRBD1. CDR3 length: 15 amino acids. CDR1 is MDHEN, CDR2 SYDVKM, per germline. With V trimmed by 5 bases and J by 3 bases, 9 bases remained unmatched. CDR3 sequence: CASSARQGYDTEAFF. CDR3 coding DNA: TGTGCCAGCAGTGCCCGACAGGGATATGACACTGAAGCTTTCTTT.

The V call is TRBV25-1, the J call TRBJ1-2; D might be TRBD1 (6 bases). This CDR3 is built from 13 residues. CDR1 MGHDK and CDR2 SYGVNS come from the germline V gene. Trimming removed 7 bases at V and 4 bases at J, with 13 bases between. Here the CDR3 DNA reads TGTGCCAGCACCGAACCGACAGGCTATGGCTACACCTTC. It is translated as CASTEPTGYGYTF.

The V call is TRBV19, the J call TRBJ1-5; D uncertain. Per the germline V gene, CDR1 is LNHDA and CDR2 is SQIVND (reference sequence). The germline V and J ends were trimmed by 4 bases and 0 bases, with 10 bases remaining between them. The CDR3 is 15 residues long. DNA of the CDR3: TGTGCCAGTAGTAACGGGTTTTATAGCAATCAGCCCCAGCATTTT. Amino acid sequence: CASSNGFYSNQPQHF.

V is TRBV20-1 and J is TRBJ2-1; TRBD2 is a possible D gene (6 bases). CDR1 is DFQATT and CDR2 is SNEGSKA in the germline V gene (reference sequence). The CDR3 covers 11 residues. With 5 bases removed from V and 9 bases from J, the gap between germline ends came to 11 bases. The CDR3 coding sequence is TGCAGTGCTTTGCCGGGACTTGAGCAGTTCTTC. It is translated as CSALPGLEQFF.

The chain is built from TRBV5-1 and TRBJ1-1; 9 bases are a match to TRBD1. Germline CDR1 SGHRS, CDR2 YFSETQ. The CDR3 runs to 14 residues. With 0 bases clipped from V and 5 bases from J, the junction kept 2 bases outside the gene matches. CDR3 DNA: TGCGCCAGCAGCTTGGAACAGGGGGCGACTGAAGCTTTCTTT. Protein product: CASSLEQGATEAFF.

This clone has just one count. CDR3 in amino acids: CASSPLGSEQFF. Written as DNA, the CDR3 is TGTGCCAGCTCCCCTCTAGGCTCCGAGCAGTTCTTC. The chain links TRBV18 to TRBJ2-1; no reliable D call. CDR1 and CDR2 (germline): KGHSH, LQKENI. The CDR3 spans 12 residues. Trimming removed 6 bases at V and 10 bases at J, with 13 bases between.

J is TRBJ1-5 and V is TRBV5-4; perhaps TRBD1 as D (6 bases). CDR1 SGHNT and CDR2 YYREEE come from the germline V gene (reference sequence). Trimming shortened V by 1 base and J by 7 bases, and 12 bases separated the two germline ends. This CDR3 region has 14 residues. The CDR3 coding sequence is TGTGCCAGCAGCTTGCCCGGGGGCGGGCAGCCCCAGCATTTT. Its protein is CASSLPGGGQPQHF.

The V and J genes are TRBV11-2 and TRBJ2-5, with 7 bases fitting TRBD1. V lost 5 bases to trimming and J lost 5 bases; unmatched junction nucleotides: 20. Germline assignment: CDR1 SGHAT and CDR2 FQNNGV. The CDR3 has 18 residues. CDR3 in DNA: TGTGCCAGCAGCCCACGGAAGGGGGCGATAGGGGTTGGGGAGACCCAGTACTTC. Amino acid sequence: CASSPRKGAIGVGETQYF.